The 19 T cell receptor beta chains in this list originate from one sample, sequenced in a study of T cell changes during pregnancy in multiple sclerosis. Produced via immunoSEQ multiplex PCR; TCRdb's table is partial and in-frame only. The sample carries approximately 63,000 clones, 90% to 95% recorded once. Sample: peripheral blood, taken in the third trimester of pregnancy. The receptors were gathered from a female donor in good health, enrolled as a control in a pregnancy study.

The chain has TRBV28 and TRBJ2-5, with a weak D call TRBD1 (6 bases). This CDR3 region has 17 residues. V lost 5 bases, J lost 3 bases, and 22 bases lay in between. CDR1 MDHEN and CDR2 SYDVKM come from the germline V gene. CDR3 sequence (DNA): TGTGCCAGCAGTCCTACAGGGCACAGGGACCTTAAAGAGACCCAGTACTTC. Encoded protein: CASSPTGHRDLKETQYF. Variable domain in full (rest from reference TRBV28 and TRBJ2-5): DVKVTQSSRYLVKRTGEKVFLECVQDMDHENMFWYRQDPGLGLRLIYFSYDVKMKEKGDIPEGYSVSREKKERFSLILESASTNQTSMYLCASSPTGHRDLKETQYFGPGTRLLVL.

The chain couples TRBV4-1 to TRBJ2-1; 11 nucleotides line up with TRBD2. CDR1 and CDR2 (germline): MGHRA, YSYEKL. J was trimmed by 5 bases and V by 2 bases; bases with no gene match: 5. CDR3 length equals 16 residues. The CDR3 protein is CASSQPGLAVHNEQFF. For the CDR3, the DNA is TGCGCCAGCAGCCAACCGGGACTAGCGGTCCACAATGAGCAGTTCTTC.

The J gene is TRBJ2-7, the V gene TRBV7-9, with 8 bases that match TRBD1. The germline V gene has CDR1 SEHNR and CDR2 FQNEAQ (reference sequence). V shed 3 bases, J shed 0 bases, and the junction held 7 bases outside the gene matches. CDR3 size: 16 residues. The CDR3: CASSFNDRGSSYEQYF. CDR3 bases: TGTGCCAGCAGCTTTAACGACAGGGGAAGCTCCTACGAGCAGTACTTC. Variable domain in full (rest from reference TRBV7-9 and TRBJ2-7): DTGVSQNPRHKITKRGQNVTFRCDPISEHNRLYWYRQTLGQGPEFLTYFQNEAQLEKSRLLSDRFSAERPKGSFSTLEIQRTEQGDSAMYLCASSFNDRGSSYEQYFGPGTRLTVT.

The V gene is TRBV10-3, the J gene TRBJ2-1; 10 bases map to TRBD2. The V and J ends lost 0 bases and 5 bases, in that order; junction bases with no gene match: 4. The germline V gene has CDR1 ENHRY and CDR2 SYGVKD. The CDR3 is 16 amino acids. The chain's CDR3 is CAISESIAGGHNEQFF. The CDR3 DNA is TGTGCCATCAGTGAGTCAATAGCGGGAGGACACAATGAGCAGTTCTTC.

This clone appeared once. This sequence joins TRBV11-3 and TRBJ2-3, with D hard to call. Germline V gene sequence: CDR1 SGHNT, CDR2 YENEEA. V dropped 3 bases and J dropped 4 bases, with 11 bases sitting between them. The CDR3 is 14 amino acids. The DNA of the CDR3 is TGTGCCAGCAGCTTCCGGCTAGACCCAGATACGCAGTATTTT. Translated: CASSFRLDPDTQYF.

The rearrangement uses TRBV9 and TRBJ2-3, with a weak D call TRBD2 (6 bases). The CDR3 consists of 14 residues. Trimming took 0 bases from V and 1 from J, leaving 6 bases between them. Per the germline V gene, CDR1 is SGDLS and CDR2 is YYNGEE. CDR3 region: CASSVASGTDTQYF. The CDR3, as DNA: TGTGCCAGCAGCGTAGCTAGCGGCACAGATACGCAGTATTTT.

This clone was seen once. J is TRBJ1-1 and V is TRBV7-9, with D uncertain. This CDR3 is 13 amino acids long. V was clipped by 7 bases and J by 0 bases, with 9 bases between them. The germline gives CDR1 SEHNR, CDR2 FQNEAQ (reference sequence). The CDR3 sequence is CASIRIMNTEAFF. The DNA of the CDR3 is TGTGCCAGCATCCGTATTATGAACACTGAAGCTTTCTTT.

The chain uses TRBV28 and TRBJ2-2; 9 nucleotides line up with TRBD2. Trimming took 7 bases from V and 3 from J; bases not matched to a gene: 12. CDR3 length: 17 residues. Per the germline V gene, CDR1 is MDHEN and CDR2 is SYDVKM. The CDR3 is CASTPAASGAHTGELFF. CDR3 nucleotide sequence: TGTGCCAGCACCCCCGCAGCTAGCGGGGCTCACACCGGGGAGCTGTTTTTT.

The chain links TRBV7-2 to TRBJ2-7; a weak D match, TRBD2 (6 bases). The CDR3 extends over 15 amino acids. With 5 bases removed from V and 0 bases from J, the gap between germline ends came to 14 bases. Germline values: CDR1 SGHTA, CDR2 FQGNSA. This CDR3 reads CASSPREAYSYEQYF. CDR3 DNA sequence: TGTGCCAGCAGCCCTAGGGAGGCCTACTCCTACGAGCAGTACTTC.

The chain has TRBV10-2 and TRBJ1-2; the D gene is possibly TRBD1 (5 bases). The CDR3 is 12 residues long. CDR1 is WSHSY, CDR2 SAAADI, per germline. V was clipped by 5 bases and J by 6 bases, with 10 bases between them. The CDR3 DNA sequence: TGCGCCAGCAGTTGGGTCAGGGATGGCTACACCTTC. Protein: CASSWVRDGYTF.

The genes are TRBV2 and TRBJ1-2; D gene uncertain. Trimming cost V 6 bases and J 3 bases, with 17 bases left between them. Germline values: CDR1 SNHLY, CDR2 FYNNEI. CDR3 length equals 15 residues. CDR3 sequence (DNA): TGTGCCAGCAGACCTGGTAGCAGCCAACACTATGGCTACACCTTC. This gives the protein CASRPGSSQHYGYTF. Full variable domain (outside the CDR3, taken from reference TRBV2 and TRBJ1-2): EPEVTQTPSHQVTQMGQEVILRCVPISNHLYFYWYRQILGQKVEFLVSFYNNEISEKSEIFDDQFSVERPDGSNFTLKIRSTKLEDSAMYFCASRPGSSQHYGYTFGSGTRLTVV.

The chain recombines TRBV5-4 with TRBJ2-5, with 9 positions matching TRBD1. This CDR3 contains 14 residues. J gave up 2 bases and V 4 bases, and 3 bases lay outside the gene matches. The germline V gene encodes CDR1 SGHNT and CDR2 YYREEE (reference sequence). CDR3 DNA sequence: TGTGCCAGCAGCAGCGGGACAGGGCAAGAGACCCAGTACTTC. Its translation: CASSSGTGQETQYF. The whole variable domain, filled in from reference TRBV5-4 and TRBJ2-5, reads ETGVTQSPTHLIKTRGQQVTLRCSSQSGHNTVSWYQQALGQGPQFIFQYYREEENGRGNFPPRFSGLQFPNYSSELNVNALELDDSALYLCASSSGTGQETQYFGPGTRLLVL.

The chain has TRBV9 and TRBJ1-1; TRBD1 agrees at 10 bases. The length of the CDR3 is 17 residues. Trimming cost V 2 bases and J 0 bases; bases outside gene matches: 7. Germline V gene data show CDR1 as SGDLS and CDR2 as YYNGEE. The CDR3 sequence: CASSVTPGQGMNTEAFF. The DNA of the CDR3 is TGTGCCAGCAGCGTCACCCCGGGACAGGGGATGAACACTGAAGCTTTCTTT.

This chain uses TRBV27 with TRBJ2-3; 7 nucleotides align to TRBD2. Germline CDR1 and CDR2: MNHEY and SMNVEV (reference sequence). The CDR3 covers 15 residues. V was pared by 3 bases and J by 6 bases, with 9 bases of the junction left unmatched. The CDR3 sequence is CASSFLAGVEDTQYF. CDR3 DNA: TGTGCCAGCAGTTTTCTCGCGGGAGTTGAGGATACGCAGTATTTT.

The chain employs TRBV28 and TRBJ2-3; 7 nucleotides agree with TRBD1. The CDR3 contains 15 residues. V dropped 5 bases and J dropped 5; count of bases not matched to a gene: 10. Germline V lookup: CDR1 MDHEN, CDR2 SYDVKM. This chain's CDR3 is CASSTSDRPGDTQYF. In DNA, the CDR3 is TGTGCCAGCAGTACCTCGGACAGGCCTGGAGATACGCAGTATTTT.

V is TRBV2 and J is TRBJ1-1; D gene ambiguous. Germline assignment: CDR1 SNHLY and CDR2 FYNNEI. The CDR3 totals 13 residues. V lost 11 bases and J lost 0, with 13 bases in between. The CDR3 spells CAAQGGMNTEAFF. CDR3 DNA: TGTGCCGCTCAAGGCGGTATGAACACTGAAGCTTTCTTT.

The V and J genes are TRBV19 and TRBJ1-2; possible D gene TRBD1, 5 bases. The CDR3 runs to 12 residues. Germline loops: CDR1 LNHDA, CDR2 SQIVND (reference sequence). V lost 6 bases, J lost 8 bases, and 13 bases lay in between. The CDR3 bases are TGTGCCAGTAGCACGGGGGAAGGGGGCTACACCTTC. This sequence encodes CASSTGEGGYTF.

The chain couples TRBV30 to TRBJ2-7; D is perhaps TRBD1 (5 bases). Trimming left V 1 base short and J 12 bases short, with 13 bases between. This CDR3 is built from 11 residues. CDR1 and CDR2 (germline): GTSNPN, SVGIG (reference sequence). The CDR3 is CAWSAIGRGYF. The CDR3 DNA is TGTGCCTGGAGTGCCATAGGAAGGGGGTACTTC.

This clone has just one count. The CDR3 nucleotides are TGTGCCAGCGGGGCATATCAAGAGACCCAGTACTTC. Amino acids: CASGAYQETQYF. The chain uses TRBV5-4 and TRBJ2-5; TRBD1 might be the D (5 bases). V dropped 7 bases and J dropped 2 bases, with 9 bases sitting between them. Germline values: CDR1 SGHNT, CDR2 YYREEE (reference sequence). The CDR3 totals 12 residues.